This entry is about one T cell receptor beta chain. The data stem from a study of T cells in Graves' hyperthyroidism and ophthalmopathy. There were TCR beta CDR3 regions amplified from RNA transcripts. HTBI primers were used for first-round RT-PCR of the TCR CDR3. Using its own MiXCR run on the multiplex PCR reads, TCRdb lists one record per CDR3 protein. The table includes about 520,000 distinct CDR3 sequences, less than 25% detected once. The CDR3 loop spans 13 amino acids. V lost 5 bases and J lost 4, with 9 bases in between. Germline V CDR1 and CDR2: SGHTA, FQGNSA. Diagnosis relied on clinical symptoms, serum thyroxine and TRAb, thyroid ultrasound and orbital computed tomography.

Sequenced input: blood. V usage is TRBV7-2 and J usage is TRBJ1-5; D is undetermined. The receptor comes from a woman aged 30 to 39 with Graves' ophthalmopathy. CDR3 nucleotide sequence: TGTGCCAGCAGCCCGGAAAAGAATCAGCCCCAGCATTTT. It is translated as CASSPEKNQPQHF.